These T cell receptor beta chains were read from a single sample in a study of T cells in Graves' hyperthyroidism and ophthalmopathy. TCRdb reanalysed the multiplex PCR reads using MiXCR and keeps one entry per CDR3 protein. The sample lists roughly 380,000 distinct CDR3 sequences, roughly 13% occurring once. The sequencing input was blood. These receptors originate from a woman between 18 and 30 years old with Graves' hyperthyroidism. Each CDR3 is given with its conserved first and last residue. The D gene is left open where the match is weak. The size entry is marked missing in some rows and otherwise reads once, few, many or a size class.

clone size | J gene | V gene | D gene | CDR3 protein | CDR3 DNA
many | TRBJ2-1 | TRBV7-3 | . | CASSWSLAEGLNEQFF | TGTGCCAGCAGCTGGTCCCTTGCGGAGGGCCTTAATGAGCAGTTCTTC
few | TRBJ2-3 | TRBV5-4 | TRBD2 | CASSLGLAVRTDTQYF | TGTGCCAGCAGCTTAGGACTAGCGGTGCGCACAGATACGCAGTATTTT
. | TRBJ1-5 | TRBV6-2/TRBV6-3 | . | CASSNPGGGLKEPQHF | TGTGCCAGCTCGAACCCAGGCGGAGGCCTCAAGGAGCCCCAGCATTTT
many | TRBJ2-7 | TRBV20-1 | TRBD1 | CSARELQGALLGEQYF | TGCAGTGCTAGAGAGTTACAGGGGGCGTTACTGGGGGAGCAGTACTTC
few | TRBJ2-1 | TRBV9 | TRBD2 | CASSVELSGNPKEQFF | TGTGCCAGCAGCGTAGAGTTAAGCGGGAACCCTAAAGAGCAGTTCTTC
many | TRBJ1-2 | TRBV20-1 | . | CSARGWDHVDPNYGYTF | TGCAGTGCTAGAGGGTGGGACCATGTGGACCCTAACTATGGCTACACCTTC
many | TRBJ1-2 | TRBV12-3/TRBV12-4 | . | CASSPPGHGYTF | TGTGCCAGCAGCCCCCCGGGCCATGGCTACACCTTC
few | TRBJ2-1 | TRBV6-6 | TRBD2 | CASSYSITSGSYEQFF | TGTGCCAGCAGTTACTCGATCACTAGCGGGAGTTATGAGCAGTTCTTC
few | TRBJ2-4 | TRBV6-1 | . | CASRTYPSGNIQYF | TGTGCCAGCAGAACCTACCCCTCCGGGAACATTCAGTACTTC
. | TRBJ2-3 | TRBV7-8 | . | CASSPRRFTDTQYF | TGTGCCAGCAGCCCTCGGCGTTTCACAGATACGCAGTATTTT
few | TRBJ1-4 | TRBV30 | . | CAGRMGSNEKLFF | TGTGCTGGCCGGATGGGGTCTAATGAAAAACTGTTTTTT
. | TRBJ2-2 | TRBV29-1 | . | CSVDSGKNTGELFF | TGCAGCGTTGATAGCGGAAAGAACACCGGGGAGCTGTTTTTT
. | TRBJ2-3 | TRBV19 | TRBD2 | CASSTRTSGSPDTQYF | TGTGCCAGTAGTACCCGGACTAGCGGGAGCCCAGATACGCAGTATTTT
many | TRBJ1-3 | TRBV2 | TRBD1 | CASREQGASGNTIYF | TGTGCCAGCAGGGAACAGGGGGCCTCTGGAAACACCATATATTTT
. | TRBJ2-7 | TRBV5-4 | . | CASSLPQTYEQYF | TGTGCCAGCAGCTTGCCCCAGACCTACGAGCAGTACTTC
many | TRBJ2-3 | TRBV7-9 | . | CASSLVDGGFTDTQYF | TGTGCCAGCAGCTTAGTGGATGGCGGATTCACAGATACGCAGTATTTT
. | TRBJ2-3 | TRBV20-1 | TRBD2 | CSATKNPGTRPDTQYF | TGCAGTGCTACCAAGAACCCCGGGACTAGACCAGATACGCAGTATTTT
many | TRBJ2-1 | TRBV29-1 | TRBD2 | CSPHCGRTNEQFF | TGCAGCCCCCACTGCGGGAGGACTAATGAGCAGTTCTTC
. | TRBJ2-7 | TRBV28 | TRBD2 | CASKGLAINSYEQYF | TGTGCCAGCAAAGGACTAGCGATTAACTCCTACGAGCAGTACTTC
few | TRBJ2-1 | TRBV20-1 | TRBD2 | CSARDYKREIGGDEQFF | TGCAGTGCTAGAGATTACAAGCGGGAGATCGGCGGCGATGAGCAGTTCTTC
. | TRBJ1-6 | TRBV5-1 | . | CASSLEGQSNSPLHF | TGCGCCAGCAGCTTGGAGGGTCAGAGCAATTCACCCCTCCACTTT
many | TRBJ2-7 | TRBV7-9 | TRBD2 | CASSSGTSGRNRHEQYF | TGTGCCAGCAGCTCCGGGACTAGCGGGAGGAATAGACACGAGCAGTACTTC
many | TRBJ2-2 | TRBV5-6 | . | CASSLEPGELFF | TGTGCCAGCAGCTTGGAACCCGGGGAGCTGTTTTTT
many | TRBJ2-6 | TRBV10-3 | TRBD1 | CAISGRMGQGARGANVLTF | TGTGCCATCAGTGGTCGAATGGGACAGGGGGCGCGAGGGGCCAACGTCCTGACTTTC
. | TRBJ2-3 | TRBV6-1 | TRBD1 | CASTRGLTVVADTQYF | TGTGCCAGCACGAGGGGGCTGACCGTGGTCGCAGATACGCAGTATTTT
many | TRBJ1-1 | TRBV28 | . | CASSPHFRGERKTEAFF | TGTGCCAGCAGTCCCCACTTTCGGGGGGAGCGCAAAACTGAAGCTTTCTTT
many | TRBJ2-1 | TRBV27 | . | CASSSWGGLTHEQFF | TGTGCCAGCAGTTCCTGGGGTGGCCTAACCCATGAGCAGTTCTTC
. | TRBJ2-2 | TRBV30 | TRBD1 | CAWSVLQGALAGELFF | TGTGCCTGGAGTGTATTACAGGGGGCATTAGCCGGGGAGCTGTTTTTT
many | TRBJ2-3 | TRBV7-3 | . | CASSTDGPSTDTQYF | TGTGCCAGCAGCACCGACGGACCTAGCACAGATACGCAGTATTTT
many | TRBJ2-7 | TRBV20-1 | . | CSARGDPYEQYF | TGCAGTGCTAGGGGGGACCCCTACGAGCAGTACTTC
many | TRBJ2-1 | TRBV19 | . | CASRDTPSSYNEQFF | TGTGCCAGTAGGGATACACCGAGCTCCTACAATGAGCAGTTCTTC
many | TRBJ2-7 | TRBV20-1 | . | CSAVQNYEQYF | TGCAGTGCTGTACAGAACTACGAGCAGTACTTC
. | TRBJ2-6 | TRBV29-1 | . | CSVGESGANVLTF | TGCAGCGTTGGGGAGTCTGGGGCCAACGTCCTGACTTTC
few | TRBJ2-3 | TRBV12-3/TRBV12-4 | TRBD2 | CASSLLVGGDTQYF | TGTGCCAGCAGTTTACTTGTGGGGGGGGATACGCAGTATTTT
many | TRBJ1-1 | TRBV30 | . | CAWSDGLKAFF | TGTGCCTGGAGTGACGGCCTTAAAGCTTTCTTT
. | TRBJ2-7 | TRBV13 | . | CASSPWGDEQYF | TGTGCCAGCAGCCCATGGGGGGACGAGCAGTACTTC
many | TRBJ1-2 | TRBV11-2 | . | CASSLEPSSYYGYTF | TGTGCCAGCAGCTTAGAACCCAGCAGCTACTATGGCTACACCTTC
. | TRBJ1-2 | TRBV12-3/TRBV12-4 | TRBD1 | CASSLTGVDGYTF | TGTGCCAGCAGTTTGACAGGGGTTGATGGCTACACCTTC
few | TRBJ1-2 | TRBV3-1 | . | CASSQGGSGSYGYTF | TGTGCCAGCAGCCAAGGGGGGTCAGGGAGCTATGGCTACACCTTC
many | TRBJ2-5 | TRBV2 | . | CASLDIAPGAETQYF | TGTGCCAGCCTAGACATTGCCCCGGGAGCAGAGACCCAGTACTTC
. | TRBJ2-7 | TRBV4-1 | TRBD1 | CAARTGMGEQYF | TGCGCCGCCCGGACAGGGATGGGCGAGCAGTACTTC
many | TRBJ2-3 | TRBV28 | . | CASVQGSTQYF | TGTGCCAGCGTCCAGGGTAGTACGCAGTATTTT
few | TRBJ2-3 | TRBV19 | . | CASSPRTATSDTQYF | TGTGCCAGTAGTCCCCGGACAGCAACATCAGATACGCAGTATTTT
many | TRBJ2-7 | TRBV6-1 | . | CASSGGVYEQYF | TGTGCCAGCAGTGGAGGAGTCTACGAGCAGTACTTC
few | TRBJ2-7 | TRBV6-1 | . | CASSEAARYTPYEQYF | TGTGCCAGCAGTGAAGCGGCCCGTTACACGCCCTACGAGCAGTACTTC
many | TRBJ2-1 | TRBV20-1 | . | CSARGGEGEQFF | TGCAGTGCTAGAGGCGGAGAGGGTGAGCAGTTCTTC